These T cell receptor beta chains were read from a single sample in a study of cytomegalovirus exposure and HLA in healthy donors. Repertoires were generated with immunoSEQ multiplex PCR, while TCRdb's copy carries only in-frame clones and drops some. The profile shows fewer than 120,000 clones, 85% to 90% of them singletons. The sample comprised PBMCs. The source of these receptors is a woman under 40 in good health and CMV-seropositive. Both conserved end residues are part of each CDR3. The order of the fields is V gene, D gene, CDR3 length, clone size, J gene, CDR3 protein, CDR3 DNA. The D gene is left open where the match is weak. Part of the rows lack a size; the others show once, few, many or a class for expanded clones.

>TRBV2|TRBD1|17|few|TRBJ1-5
CASLWGQENHSNQPQHF
TGTGCCAGCTTGTGGGGACAGGAGAATCATAGCAATCAGCCCCAGCATTTT
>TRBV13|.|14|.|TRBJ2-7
CASSFLGPEYEQYF
TGTGCCAGCAGCTTCCTGGGGCCGGAATACGAGCAGTACTTC
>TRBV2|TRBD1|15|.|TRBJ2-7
CASSDPWDRQGEQYF
TGTGCCAGCAGTGACCCGTGGGACAGGCAGGGGGAGCAGTACTTC
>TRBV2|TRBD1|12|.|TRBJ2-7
CASRDRVGEQYF
TGTGCCAGCAGGGACAGGGTGGGCGAGCAGTACTTC
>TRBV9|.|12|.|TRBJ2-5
CASSVGGETQYF
TGTGCCAGCAGCGTAGGAGGGGAGACCCAGTACTTC
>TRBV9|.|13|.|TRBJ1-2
CASRLAGGYGYTF
TGTGCCAGCAGACTGGCGGGTGGCTATGGCTACACCTTC
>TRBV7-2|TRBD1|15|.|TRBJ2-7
CASSQTGEVIYEQYF
TGTGCCAGCAGCCAGACAGGGGAGGTTATCTACGAGCAGTACTTC
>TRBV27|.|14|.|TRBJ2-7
CASSLLGQSYEQYF
TGTGCCAGCAGTTTATTGGGACAATCCTACGAGCAGTACTTC
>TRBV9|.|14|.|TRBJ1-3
CASSVQGYGNTIYF
TGTGCCAGCAGCGTGCAGGGCTACGGAAACACCATATATTTT
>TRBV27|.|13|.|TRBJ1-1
CASSLSRYTEAFF
TGTGCCAGCAGTTTATCGCGGTACACTGAAGCTTTCTTT
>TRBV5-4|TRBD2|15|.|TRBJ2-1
CASSPSGRALDEQFF
TGTGCCAGCAGCCCGAGCGGGAGGGCCCTCGATGAGCAGTTCTTC
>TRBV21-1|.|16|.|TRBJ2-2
CASSKWWPRDTGELFF
TGTGCCAGCAGCAAATGGTGGCCTCGGGACACCGGGGAGCTGTTTTTT
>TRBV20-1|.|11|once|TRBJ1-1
CSARGATEAFF
TGCAGTGCTAGAGGGGCCACTGAAGCTTTCTTT
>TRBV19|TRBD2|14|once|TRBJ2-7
CASSRTGGINEQYF
TGTGCCAGTAGTCGGACGGGGGGGATCAACGAGCAGTACTTC
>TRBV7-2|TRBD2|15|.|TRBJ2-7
CASSFGGATSYEQYF
TGTGCCAGCAGCTTCGGGGGGGCCACCTCCTACGAGCAGTACTTC
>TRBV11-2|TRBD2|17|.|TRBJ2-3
CASSLGASGGPTDTQYF
TGTGCCAGCAGCTTAGGGGCTAGCGGGGGGCCGACAGATACGCAGTATTTT
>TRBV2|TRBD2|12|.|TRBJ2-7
CASSEGGYEQYF
TGTGCCAGCAGTGAGGGGGGGTACGAGCAGTACTTC
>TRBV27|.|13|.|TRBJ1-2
CASSFTGWYGYTF
TGTGCCAGCAGTTTTACAGGGTGGTATGGCTACACCTTC
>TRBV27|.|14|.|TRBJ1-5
CASSYTGPNQPQHF
TGTGCCAGCAGTTACACAGGGCCCAATCAGCCCCAGCATTTT
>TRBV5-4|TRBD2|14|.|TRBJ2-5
CASSSGRPQETQYF
TGTGCCAGCAGTAGCGGGAGGCCCCAAGAGACCCAGTACTTC
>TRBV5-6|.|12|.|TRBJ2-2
CASSLATGELFF
TGTGCCAGCAGCTTGGCGACCGGGGAGCTGTTTTTT
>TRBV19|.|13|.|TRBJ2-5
CASSMGPQETQYF
TGTGCCAGTAGCATGGGCCCGCAGGAGACCCAGTACTTC
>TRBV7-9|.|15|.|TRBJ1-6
CASSLGQVKNSPLHF
TGTGCCAGCAGCTTAGGACAGGTGAAGAATTCACCCCTCCACTTT
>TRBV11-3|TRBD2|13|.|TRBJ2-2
CASSTLAAGELFF
TGTGCCAGCAGCACACTAGCGGCCGGGGAGCTGTTTTTT
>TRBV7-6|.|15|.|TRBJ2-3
CASSPVRDFTDTQYF
TGTGCCAGCAGCCCGGTCCGGGACTTCACAGATACGCAGTATTTT
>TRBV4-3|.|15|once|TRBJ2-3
CASSQEWASTDTQYF
TGCGCCAGCAGCCAAGAGTGGGCTTCCACAGATACGCAGTATTTT
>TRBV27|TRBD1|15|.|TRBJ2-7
CASSSRQGMAYEQYF
TGTGCCAGCAGTTCCCGACAGGGGATGGCCTACGAGCAGTACTTC
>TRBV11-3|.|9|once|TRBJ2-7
CASSLEKPF
TGTGCCAGCAGCTTAGAAAAGCCCTTC
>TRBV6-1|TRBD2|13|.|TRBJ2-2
CASRGGGTGELFF
TGTGCCAGCAGAGGCGGGGGAACCGGGGAGCTGTTTTTT
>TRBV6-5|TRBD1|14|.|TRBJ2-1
CASATGGTDNEQFF
TGTGCCAGCGCCACAGGGGGCACCGACAATGAGCAGTTCTTC
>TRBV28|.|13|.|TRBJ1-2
CASLEGKNYGYTF
TGTGCCAGCCTCGAGGGCAAGAACTATGGCTACACCTTC
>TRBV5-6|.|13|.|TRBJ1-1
CASSLGSGLGAFF
TGTGCCAGCAGCTTGGGGTCAGGGCTCGGAGCTTTCTTT
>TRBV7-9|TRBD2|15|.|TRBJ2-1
CASSLTGGSYNEQFF
TGTGCCAGCAGCTTAACGGGAGGGTCCTACAATGAGCAGTTCTTC
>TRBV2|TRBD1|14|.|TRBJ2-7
CASSEGTGNYEQYF
TGTGCCAGCAGTGAGGGGACAGGGAACTACGAGCAGTACTTC
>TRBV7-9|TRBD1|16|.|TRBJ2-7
CASSSIRQGSFYEQYF
TGTGCCAGCAGCTCGATTAGACAGGGAAGTTTCTACGAGCAGTACTTC
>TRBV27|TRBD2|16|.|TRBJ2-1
CASSSTGLAASWGQFF
TGTGCCAGCAGTTCAACGGGACTAGCGGCGTCGTGGGGGCAGTTCTTC
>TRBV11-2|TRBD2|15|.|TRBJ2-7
CASSLSSGPSYEQYF
TGTGCCAGCAGCTTAAGTAGCGGGCCCTCCTACGAGCAGTACTTC
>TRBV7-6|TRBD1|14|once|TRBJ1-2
CASSLITGDYGYTF
TGTGCCAGCAGCTTAATAACAGGGGACTATGGCTACACCTTC